This T cell receptor (beta chain) was observed in a study of cytomegalovirus exposure and HLA in healthy donors. Regarding the study as a whole: The study had only CMV serostatus as immune exposure information. Some TCR beta chains (more than 150 of them) were listed as cytomegalovirus-associated. After further analysis at a later stage, under 20,000 TCR beta sequences were associated with HLA alleles at 0.05 false discovery rate.

Trimming removed 1 base from V and 5 bases from J, with 13 bases in between. The CDR3 contains 15 residues. CDR1 is SGHAT, CDR2 FQNNGV, per germline. Remarks on this clone: The antigen is unknown.

PCR involved 60 Vbeta and 13 Jbeta primers. Assay used: immunoSEQ multiplex PCR; TCRdb lists only in-frame clones, some missing. The clone table shows 150,000 to 200,000 clones, with the ten largest holding 5.5% to 7.5%. This TCR came from a man younger than 40 in good health and CMV-seronegative. The chain has TRBV11-2 and TRBJ2-3; TRBD2 is a possible D gene (6 bases). Sequenced material: PBMCs. In nucleotides, the CDR3 is TGTGCCAGCAGCTTAGCAGCGGGCAAGCTAGATACGCAGTATTTT. Protein sequence: CASSLAAGKLDTQYF.